Listed below are T cell receptor beta chains from one sample, sequenced in a study of CD8 T cells in ankylosing spondylitis. TCRdb re-analysed the 5' RACE reads in MiXCR, keeping a single row per CDR3 protein. The data hold approximately 520,000 distinct CDR3 sequences, with about 5% observed a single time. The sequencing sample was made of blood, either unsorted or a sorted T cell fraction (not recorded which). These receptors all come from a male donor with ankylosing spondylitis. CDR3s include the opening cysteine and the closing phenylalanine or tryptophan. D genes are given only for firm matches.

>.|TRBV5-1|TRBJ2-5
CASSPRDGGFETQYF
>.|TRBV10-3|TRBJ2-7
CATNKGWGGNYEQYF
>TRBD1|TRBV28|TRBJ1-4
CASSPGTGYATNEKLFF
>.|TRBV5-3|TRBJ1-2
CASSLGRVQANYGYTF
>.|TRBV5-6|TRBJ1-5
CASSWAGRNQPQHF
>.|TRBV7-8|TRBJ1-6
CASSLRRQASYNSPLHF
>TRBD2|TRBV7-6|TRBJ2-1
CASSSGLAEFRFF
>.|TRBV11-1|TRBJ2-1
CASSLALTEQFF
>.|TRBV29-1|TRBJ2-1
CSVVGIRSYNEQFF
>.|TRBV10-3|TRBJ2-3
CAISESKSADTQYF
>TRBD1|TRBV28|TRBJ1-1
CASQSGGTEAFF